These 8 T cell receptor beta chains share one sample of origin, sequenced in a study of cytomegalovirus exposure and HLA in healthy donors. The PCR contained 60 Vbeta and 13 Jbeta primers. Libraries were prepared by immunoSEQ multiplex PCR; TCRdb keeps only in-frame clonotypes and omits some of them. Of approximately 120,000 clones listed, 83% were seen once; the top ten hold roughly 3.7%. Sequencing was performed on PBMCs. Receptors originate from a woman between 35 and 50 years old in good health and CMV-seropositive.

The V call is TRBV10-3, the J call TRBJ2-3; D unclear. The V gene lost 4 bases and the J gene lost 8 bases, with 10 bases spanning the gap. The CDR3 loop spans 12 amino acids. Per germline, CDR1 ENHRY and CDR2 SYGVKD. CDR3 DNA sequence: TGTGCCATCAGTGTCGCGGAAGGTACGCAGTATTTT. Its translation: CAISVAEGTQYF.

This clone was recorded once. This rearrangement joins TRBV30 to TRBJ2-2; perhaps TRBD1 as D (5 bases). CDR3 length: 15 residues. Germline V gives CDR1 GTSNPN, CDR2 SVGIG (reference sequence). Trimming removed 8 bases at V and 4 bases at J, with 20 bases between. The CDR3 DNA reads as TGTGCCGGAAGGGGTAAGGGGCCGTTCACCGGGGAGCTGTTTTTT. Translated, it gives CAGRGKGPFTGELFF.

The V and J genes are TRBV5-4 and TRBJ1-1; D is undetermined. This CDR3 is 12 amino acids long. Germline V lookup: CDR1 SGHNT, CDR2 YYREEE (reference sequence). Trimming stripped 4 bases from V and 5 bases from J, with 9 bases between. In nucleotides, the CDR3 is TGTGCCAGCAGCCCAGGAAGTACTGAAGCTTTCTTT. Translation: CASSPGSTEAFF.

The chain joins TRBV30 to TRBJ1-2, with D unclear. Germline V CDR1 and CDR2: GTSNPN, SVGIG (reference sequence). CDR3 length: 11 residues. V shed 1 base and J shed 8 bases, with 8 bases lying between them. The CDR3 DNA reads as TGTGCCTGGAGTGACAGTAGAGGCTACACCTTC. Translation: CAWSDSRGYTF.

The chain employs TRBV14 and TRBJ2-2; no clear D. The germline V and J ends were trimmed by 1 base and 3 bases, with 9 bases remaining between them. The CDR3 runs to 15 residues. Germline-derived CDR1 and CDR2 are SGHDN and FVKESK. DNA for the CDR3: TGTGCCAGCAGCCAAGTAAACTCGTACACCGGGGAGCTGTTTTTT. It specifies CASSQVNSYTGELFF.

The chain carries TRBV20-1 and TRBJ2-1; TRBD1 aligns across 7 bases. V dropped 6 bases and J dropped 7; count of bases not matched to a gene: 3. CDR1 DFQATT and CDR2 SNEGSKA come from the germline V gene (reference sequence). The CDR3 totals 11 residues. Written as DNA, the CDR3 is TGCAGTGCAGTACAGGGGAATGAGCAGTTCTTC. Amino acids: CSAVQGNEQFF.

V is TRBV7-9 and J is TRBJ2-7, with 12 bases aligning to TRBD1. This CDR3 has 15 residues. Germline loops: CDR1 SEHNR, CDR2 FQNEAQ (reference sequence). After removal of 5 bases from V and 6 bases from J, the junction contained 8 bases not matched to a gene. CDR3 bases: TGTGCCAGCAGCCCCCCGGGACAGGGGGCTCTCGAGCAGTACTTC. Its translation: CASSPPGQGALEQYF.

A note on this clone: The junction differs from germline at one of its ends, possibly a read error. The J gene is TRBJ1-4, the V gene TRBV28; possible D gene TRBD1, 6 bases. The CDR3 sequence is 15 residues long. Germline assignment: CDR1 MDHEN and CDR2 SYDVKM. The CDR3 spells CAGSRAGATNEKLFF. The CDR3 DNA reads as TGTGCCGGCAGTAGGGCAGGGGCAACTAATGAAAAACTGTTTTTT.